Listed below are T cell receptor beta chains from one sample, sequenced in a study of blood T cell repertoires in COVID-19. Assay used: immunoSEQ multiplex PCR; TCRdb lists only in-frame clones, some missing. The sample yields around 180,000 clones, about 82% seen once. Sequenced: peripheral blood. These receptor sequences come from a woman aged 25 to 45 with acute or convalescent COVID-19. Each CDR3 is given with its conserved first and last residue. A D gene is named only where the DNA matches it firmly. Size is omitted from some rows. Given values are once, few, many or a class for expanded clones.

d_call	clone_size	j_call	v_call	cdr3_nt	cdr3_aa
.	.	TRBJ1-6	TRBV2	TGTGCCAGCAGTGAAGAACCAGGGGAAGTATCACCCCTCCACTTT	CASSEEPGEVSPLHF
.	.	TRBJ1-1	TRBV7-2	TGTGCCAGCAGCTTAGGTATGAACACTGAAGCTTTCTTT	CASSLGMNTEAFF
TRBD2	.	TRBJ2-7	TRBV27	TGTGCCAGCAGTTTGAGCGGCGGGAGCTACGAGCAGTACTTC	CASSLSGGSYEQYF
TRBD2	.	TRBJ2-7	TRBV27	TGTGCCAGCAGTTTCTACGGGACTAGCGGGAGGGCCGGTTCGGCCTACGAGCAGTACTTC	CASSFYGTSGRAGSAYEQYF
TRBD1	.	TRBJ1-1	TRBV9	TGTGCCAGCAGGCCAGGGGGTATGAACACTGAAGCTTTCTTT	CASRPGGMNTEAFF
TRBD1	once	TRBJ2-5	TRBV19	TGTGCCAGTAAATCGACAGGGAGCAAGGGAGAGACCCAGTACTTC	CASKSTGSKGETQYF
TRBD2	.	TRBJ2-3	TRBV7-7	TGTGCCAGCAGCCAAGGACTAGCGGGGGGCACAGATACGCAGTATTTT	CASSQGLAGGTDTQYF
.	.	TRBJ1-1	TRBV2	TGTGCCAGCAGGCTCACAGCTGAAGCTTTCTTT	CASRLTAEAFF
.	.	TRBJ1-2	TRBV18	TGTGCCAGCTCACCACCCGTTCCAGGGGCCAATGGCTACACCTTC	CASSPPVPGANGYTF
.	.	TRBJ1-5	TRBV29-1	TGCAGCGTTCCCAGGGTGAGAAATCAGCCCCAGCATTTT	CSVPRVRNQPQHF
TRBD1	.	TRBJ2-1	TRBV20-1	TGCAGTGCGAGTACGGGACAGGTAATCAATGAGCAGTTCTTC	CSASTGQVINEQFF
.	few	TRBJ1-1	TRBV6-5	TGTGCCAGCAGTCGGCCGGGAGGTGAAGCTTTCTTT	CASSRPGGEAFF
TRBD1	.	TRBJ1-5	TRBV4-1	TGCGCCAGCAGCCAAGGTTTGACAGGGTCCTTGGGCCAGCCCCAGCATTTT	CASSQGLTGSLGQPQHF
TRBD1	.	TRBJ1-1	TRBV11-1	TGTGCCAGCAGCGATTACAGGGGGCTGGGCACTGAAGCTTTCTTT	CASSDYRGLGTEAFF
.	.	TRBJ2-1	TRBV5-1	TGCGCCAGCAGCTTGGAGGGAGAACCCTACAATGAGCAGTTCTTC	CASSLEGEPYNEQFF
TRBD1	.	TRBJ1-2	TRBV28	TGTGCCAGCAGTTTATTTCGGACAGGGACAACGGTCGATGGCTACACCTTC	CASSLFRTGTTVDGYTF
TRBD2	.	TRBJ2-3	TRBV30	TGTGCCTGGAGTGTACGACTAGCGGGAAGCACAGATACGCAGTATTTT	CAWSVRLAGSTDTQYF
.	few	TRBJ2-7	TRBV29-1	TGCAGCGTTTTTTTTGGCTCCGAGCAGTACTTC	CSVFFGSEQYF
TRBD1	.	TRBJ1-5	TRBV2	TGTGCCAGCAGTGGACCAGGGACAGGTCGTAATCAGCCCCAGCATTTT	CASSGPGTGRNQPQHF
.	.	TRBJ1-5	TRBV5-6	TGTGCCAGCAGCTTGGGCTTGGACAGTAGCAATCAGCCCCAGCATTTT	CASSLGLDSSNQPQHF
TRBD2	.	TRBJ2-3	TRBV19	TGTGCCAGTACCATAGAGACTAGCGTGCCGTGGACAGATACGCAGTATTTT	CASTIETSVPWTDTQYF
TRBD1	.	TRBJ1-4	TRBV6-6	TGTGCCAGCAGTGTATTGACAGGGGATAATGAAAAACTGTTTTTT	CASSVLTGDNEKLFF
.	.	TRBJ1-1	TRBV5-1	TGCGCCAGCAGCTTGGTAGGATCGGGGGCTGAAGCTTTCTTT	CASSLVGSGAEAFF
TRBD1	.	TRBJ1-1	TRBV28	TGTGCCAGCAGTACCTCGACAGGGAGTGGCACTGAAGCTTTCTTT	CASSTSTGSGTEAFF
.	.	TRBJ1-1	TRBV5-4	TGTGCCAGCAGCTGGGAGGGGAGGTTGAACACTGAAGCTTTCTTT	CASSWEGRLNTEAFF
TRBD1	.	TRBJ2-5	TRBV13	TGTGCCAGCAGCTTGGGACAGACAGCTGGGACCCAGTACTTC	CASSLGQTAGTQYF
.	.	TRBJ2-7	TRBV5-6	TGTGCCAGCAGCTTGGGGAGAAGCTCCTACGAGCAGTACTTC	CASSLGRSSYEQYF
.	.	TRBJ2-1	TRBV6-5	TGTGCCAGCGTTTTCTACGGTGTCGATGAGCAGTTCTTC	CASVFYGVDEQFF
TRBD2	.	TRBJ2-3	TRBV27	TGTGCCAGCAGTTTTGTAACTAGCGGGTCAGATACGCAGTATTTT	CASSFVTSGSDTQYF
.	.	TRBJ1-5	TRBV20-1	TGCAGTGCTAGTTCTCCGACAGTAATTAATCAGCCCCAGCATTTT	CSASSPTVINQPQHF
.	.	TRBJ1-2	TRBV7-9	TGTGCCAGCAGTTTAGAGGGCCCGGGAGGCTACACCTTC	CASSLEGPGGYTF
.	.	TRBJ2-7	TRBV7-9	TGTGCCAGCAGCTTCGTCCTCGAGCAGTACTTC	CASSFVLEQYF
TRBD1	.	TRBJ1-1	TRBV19	TGTGCCAGTAGTAATCTCCGGGACAGGGGGCCTGGGAACACTGAAGCTTTCTTT	CASSNLRDRGPGNTEAFF
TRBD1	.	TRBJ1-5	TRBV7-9	TGTGCCAGCAGCCGGGACAGGGCTGATCAGCCCCAGCATTTT	CASSRDRADQPQHF
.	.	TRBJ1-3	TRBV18	TGTGCCAGCTCACCAATAATCCAGACAGGCATATCTGGAAACACCATATATTTT	CASSPIIQTGISGNTIYF
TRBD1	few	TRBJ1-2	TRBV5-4	TGTGCCAGCAGCTCGGGACAGGGGCTTACCTATGGCTACACCTTC	CASSSGQGLTYGYTF
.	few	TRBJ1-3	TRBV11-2	TGTGCCAGCAGCCGAGGGCGCGGAAACACCATATATTTT	CASSRGRGNTIYF
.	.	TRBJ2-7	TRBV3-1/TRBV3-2	TGTGCCAGCAGCCAAGATGGAGTCAATTCAAGGGGGAACTACGAGCAGTACTTC	CASSQDGVNSRGNYEQYF
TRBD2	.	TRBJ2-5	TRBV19	TGTGCGAGTCCTGGGGGGGGAGGCGAGACCCAGTACTTC	CASPGGGGETQYF
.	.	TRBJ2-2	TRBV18	TGTGCCAGCTCACCACCGTTTCAAGGGGTTAACACCGGGGAGCTGTTTTTT	CASSPPFQGVNTGELFF
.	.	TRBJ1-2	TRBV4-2	TGTGCCAGCAGCCAAGAGGAGCGGGTATCTGGCTACACCTTC	CASSQEERVSGYTF
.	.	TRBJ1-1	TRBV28	TGTGCCAGCAGTGTCAGACAGGTACCGAACACTGAAGCTTTCTTT	CASSVRQVPNTEAFF